This T cell receptor beta chain was sequenced for a study of cytomegalovirus exposure and HLA in healthy donors (dated by TCRdb to between 2016 and 2019). With regard to the full study: An earlier analysis of several hundred of the donors reported 250 to 350 Gb of sequence data and around 110 million unique TCR beta sequences from about 179 million T cells. Roughly 290 gigabases of sequencing data and 70 million to 100 million unique TCR sequences made up an early release that covered about 640 HLA-typed donors. Of the 350 to 400 genotyped donors, approximately 80% fell in the genetic ancestry cluster associated with self-reported Caucasian donors. The study aimed to test whether cataloging public T cell receptors could reveal signatures of past pathogen exposure. The study profiled the T cell repertoires of about 720 subjects by immunosequencing and related them to cytomegalovirus serostatus. Besides the first cohort of approximately 710 subjects, a separate validation cohort made up of 120 different subjects was used. To predict cytomegalovirus infection status, the study brought together high-throughput TCR immunosequencing, statistical association of individual TCRs with disease status, and machine learning. A later analysis re-analyzed previously published TCR beta repertoires from about 730 donors and added high-resolution HLA genotyping to study TCR occurrence patterns. In the later analysis, no new phenotypic data were used to find candidate immune exposures; instead, reliance was placed on TCR beta sequences and their occurrence across donors. To decide whether each TCR beta V gene segment behaved as functional or pseudogenic, an earlier analysis of over 500 of the donors relied on high-throughput TCR beta sequencing. Alongside the repertoire data, information on donor age, sex, ethnicity and CMV serostatus was compiled. A later genetic analysis took genome-wide SNP genotypes for about three fifths of the 666 donors and used that subset as a discovery cohort. Every discovery cohort repertoire had been produced on one sequencing platform. Class I and class II HLA loci were covered by the typing at four-digit resolution. The number of donors typed differed by locus, with about 629-630 for A, B, C, DRB1 and DQB1, around 500 for DQA1, 606 for DPA1, and 400 to 490 for DPB1. Roughly 5 DR-DQ haplotypes were treated as single units for association and clustering because of strong linkage in the cohort. Among about 370 genotyped donors of the cohort, an average of approximately 200,000 unique TCR beta nucleotide sequences was sequenced per donor, of which roughly 17% were non-productive. Overall study outcomes, separate from this receptor: In a later analysis, TCR association rates were found to vary across HLA loci, with the most associated TCRs seen for DRB1 alleles and the fewest for HLA-C alleles. In this cohort, only TCR beta chains were sequenced, and detectable features were limited by the absence of alpha or paired-chain data. An association between a missense DCLRE1C variant and V-gene and J-gene trimming of TCR beta chains was found in a later genetic analysis and replicated in an independent cohort. The classifier was reported to diagnose cytomegalovirus status with high specificity and sensitivity in both the original cohort and the validation cohort. It was suggested by the authors that the approach could potentially be generalized to other disease states and immunological phenotypes. Because counts were too low, about 18 rarely observed V segments, including chromosome 9 orphons, were left out of the earlier analysis of about 620 of the donors. According to a later analysis, parvovirus B19, influenza, CMV and Epstein-Barr virus appeared linked to several top co-occurrence clusters. At a false discovery rate of 0.05, a later analysis linked 15,000 to 20,000 TCR beta sequences to specific HLA alleles. The presence/absence analyses assumed that sequencing depth was roughly uniform across donors, and that assumption may not be true. Correlated functional status among segregating V segments might be attributable to linkage disequilibrium, but an unknown experimental factor could not be ruled out. According to a later genetic analysis, donors in an Asian-associated ancestry cluster had fewer N-insertions in productive TCRs than the approximately 630-donor mean. In a later analysis, HLA-associated TCR beta chains were found to be more clonally expanded and to have lower generation probabilities than equally common non-associated chains. A later analysis found that most CMV-associated TCR beta chains appeared HLA-restricted, with HLA associations seemingly driven largely by CMV exposure. Some IMGT-functional V segments, including TRBV6-2 and TRBV6-3, could not be told apart with the 87-base-pair reads, so those segments were excluded. Assigning TCR associations to individual alleles was difficult when HLA alleles, especially DR and DQ, strongly co-occurred. Because some donors lacked HLA typing at each locus, the association tests relied only on the typed subset. For the cohort, immune exposure information was limited to CMV serostatus. In vitro tests confirmed that a few of the cytomegalovirus-associated TCR beta chains recognize cytomegalovirus antigens. In an earlier analysis of about 600 of the donors, most TCR beta V segments appeared in productive rearrangements about 87% or about 30% of the time, broadly matching IMGT annotations. While some public TCRs were present in many individuals, most TCR sequences turned up only very rarely across donors. In the study, some 160 TCR beta chains were listed as associated with cytomegalovirus. A further reported finding was that TCR beta sequences accurately predicted the HLA-A and HLA-B alleles for most subjects in the first cohort. A group of highly shared sequence variants was considered likely to be a technical artifact of the sequencing pipeline.

Library prep was done by the immunoSEQ multiplex PCR assay. A mixture of 60 forward primers for TCR Vbeta segments and 13 reverse primers for TCR Jbeta segments was used in the multiplex PCR. A multiplex PCR assay on genomic DNA amplified the CDR3 region of rearranged TCR beta genes. On the Illumina HiSeq System, the amplified TCR beta libraries were sequenced as 87-base-pair reads. The study's own analysis went as follows. A later analysis counted around 72 million unique TCR beta chains across the 600 to 850 repertoires, and roughly 11 million of these chains were shared by at least two donors. A nearest-neighbor algorithm error-corrected the raw reads and collapsed the reads into unique sequences, merging closely related sequences to remove PCR and sequencing errors. V, D and J gene segments were assigned by aligning CDR3 sequences to IMGT reference sequences. For a sequence to be retained, at least a six-nucleotide match to both a V gene segment and a J gene segment was required. Rearrangements were called productive when the CDR3 lacked stop codons and stayed in frame with V and J; all others were non-productive. Following IMGT convention, CDR3 was defined as the stretch from the second conserved V-encoded cysteine up to the conserved J-encoded phenylalanine. The earlier analysis of roughly 590 of the donors excluded sequences that lacked an unambiguous match to a single V gene segment. In an earlier analysis of about 590 of the donors, a V segment was called functional when productive rearrangements were above 56.7%, and segregating when the standard deviation between donors exceeded 5%. A statistical classification framework was developed to diagnose cytomegalovirus status using the catalog of TCR beta chain sequences. In a later analysis, TCR nucleotide sequences were compared against IMGT/GENE-DB human TR gene sequences so that V and J genes could be assigned. In a later analysis, CDR3 sequences and most-parsimonious VDJ recombination scenarios were assigned using the TCRdist pipeline. In a later analysis, each TCR beta chain was defined by its CDR3 amino acid sequence together with its V-gene family, and reads without a unique V-gene family were excluded. To address suspected cross-contamination and a sequencing artifact, a later analysis removed 592 highly shared, low-generation-probability nucleotide sequences. In a later analysis, a clonal expansion index for each public chain was calculated from normalized within-repertoire ranks of inferred template counts. Generation probabilities in a later analysis came from a VDJ recombination model fitted to out-of-frame rearrangements, and those results were checked against IGoR. Hypergeometric tests were used in a later analysis to score TCR-TCR, TCR-HLA and TCR-CMV co-occurrence, with a repertoire-size bias correction applied to the TCR pairs. In a later analysis, false discovery rates were estimated by permuting HLA or CMV assignments 20 times. In a later analysis, co-occurring TCRs were grouped using DBSCAN, and TCRdist sequence similarity was added for clustering within HLA-allele-positive subsets. Co-occurrence clustering excluded repertoires with fewer than 30,000 or more than 120,000 public chains, plus five with anomalous nucleotide sharing. As stored in TCRdb, this immuneACCESS dataset retains in-frame rearrangements with V and J assigned. A fraction of the clones does not appear; measured against another copy, unresolved V genes explain less than half of the discrepancy, and the remainder lacks a known reason. V, J and clone size derive from that table, while D and trimming were established from the DNA sequence. The sample table records about 150,000 clones; around 82% of these occur just once. The ten largest clonotypes hold 5.5% to 8.5% of the sample.

Points on this clone: This clone's antigen is unknown. Base-call qualities are not available, and no considerably larger clone is one nucleotide away.

Per the germline V gene, SGHDT is the CDR1 and YYEEEE is the CDR2. The CDR3 measures 14 amino acids from cysteine to phenylalanine. CDR3 DNA only is kept here, 42 bases in frame from base 1. Trimming takes 2 bases off V and 7 bases off J; junction bases not matched to a gene: 6. The cohort consisted of some 730 healthy bone marrow donors. All cohort members were sampled while nominally healthy, although unrecorded immune exposures were likely present. The donor was CMV seropositive and was included in the group of 289 seropositive cohort members. Each donor provided a peripheral blood sample, and peripheral blood mononuclear cells were used for TCR beta sequencing. Genomic DNA was extracted from the blood cell samples with the Qiagen DNeasy Blood Extraction Kit.

The clonotype originates from a woman aged 50 to 65 in good health and CMV-seropositive. The V and J segments used are TRBV5-6 and TRBJ1-1; the junction holds 9 bases that match TRBD1. The sequenced material came from PBMCs. The DNA is as follows: TGTGCCAGCAGCTTAACACAGGGGGCCATTGAAGCTTTCTTT. This sequence encodes CASSLTQGAIEAFF.